The 24 T cell receptor beta chains listed next were all sequenced from one sample in a study of metastatic and nonmetastatic thyroid tumors. All patients reached thyroid surgery having received no treatment beforehand. TCRdb reanalyzed the PCR reads via MiXCR. This sample has tens of thousands of clones; roughly 18% occur once, and the top ten carry about 11%. The specimen sequenced was blood. The source of these receptors is a female donor with papillary thyroid cancer or a benign thyroid nodule (not recorded which). Some clones in this sample may be carry-over from other donors' samples.

Ten or more counts support this clone. The chain employs TRBV19 and TRBJ2-2; the D is unclear. This CDR3 is built from 12 residues. CDR1 is LNHDA and CDR2 is SQIVND in the germline V gene (reference sequence). V gave up 3 bases and J gave up 8 bases, with 7 bases separating them. The CDR3 DNA is TGTGCCAGTAGTATGCGGCGTGGGGAGCTGTTTTTT. Residues: CASSMRRGELFF.

This clone has ten or more counts. This chain uses TRBV2 with TRBJ2-5; D remains ambiguous. Germline CDR1 SNHLY, CDR2 FYNNEI. Trimming shortened V by 7 bases and J by 4 bases, and 13 bases separated the two germline ends. The CDR3 contains 13 residues. This chain's CDR3 is CASNLDPSETQYF. The CDR3 region has the DNA TGTGCCAGCAACCTCGATCCCTCAGAGACCCAGTACTTC.

This clone has at least ten counts. The chain couples TRBV25-1 to TRBJ2-1; TRBD1 matches 10 bases. J gave up 6 bases and V 1 base, and 6 bases lay outside the gene matches. The length of the CDR3 is 16 residues. Germline values: CDR1 MGHDK, CDR2 SYGVNS. Here the CDR3 reads CASSESRGTGVNEQFF. DNA for the CDR3: TGTGCCAGCAGTGAATCTCGTGGGACAGGGGTCAATGAGCAGTTCTTC.

There are many counts of this clone. Other DNA sequences from this sample encode an identical CDR3 as well. The genes are TRBV3-1 and TRBJ2-3; D is uncertain. The germline gives CDR1 LGHDT, CDR2 YNNKEL (reference sequence). The CDR3 is 11 residues long. Trimming removed 1 base from V and 4 bases from J, with 0 bases in between. The CDR3 sequence: CASSQADTQYF. The CDR3 nucleotides read TGTGCCAGCAGCCAAGCAGATACGCAGTATTTT.

About this clone: The sample has other DNA sequences that encode this CDR3 too. The genes are TRBV20-1 and TRBJ1-2; D perhaps matches TRBD1 (6 bases). Germline CDR1 and CDR2: DFQATT and SNEGSKA (reference sequence). CDR3 length: 12 residues. V lost 3 bases and J 7 bases, leaving 12 bases between the germline ends. The CDR3 nucleotides read TGCAGTGCTAGGGGGGCTGGGGGTGGCTACACCTTC. Protein product: CSARGAGGGYTF.

This clone was detected ten times or more. CDR3 in amino acids: CASARGQGGEQYF. The CDR3 DNA sequence: TGTGCCAGCGCAAGGGGACAGGGGGGCGAGCAGTACTTC. V is TRBV7-9 and J is TRBJ2-7, with TRBD1 matching over 11 bases. Per germline, CDR1 SEHNR and CDR2 FQNEAQ (reference sequence). V gave up 8 bases and J gave up 6 bases; unmatched junction bases: 6. CDR3 size: 13 residues.

The table lists this clone with many counts. The gene calls are TRBV5-4 and TRBJ1-2, with D unclear. CDR1 SGHNT and CDR2 YYREEE come from the germline V gene (reference sequence). The V end was cut by 1 base, the J end by 0 bases, with 10 bases between. CDR3 length equals 15 residues. In nucleotides, the CDR3 is TGTGCCAGCAGCTTGCTGGCGAATTCTAACTATGGCTACACCTTC. Translating it yields CASSLLANSNYGYTF.

This chain joins TRBV7-9 and TRBJ2-2; D is perhaps TRBD2 (6 bases). Per germline, CDR1 SEHNR and CDR2 FQNEAQ (reference sequence). V was trimmed by 1 base and J by 5 bases, leaving 11 bases between them. This CDR3 is built from 15 residues. Here the CDR3 reads CASSLVLRGTGELFF. CDR3 DNA: TGTGCCAGCAGCTTAGTACTCCGGGGGACCGGGGAGCTGTTTTTT.

This clone was found many times. This chain uses TRBV2 with TRBJ2-5; 11 bases are shared with TRBD2. CDR1 is SNHLY and CDR2 is FYNNEI in the germline V gene. The CDR3 is 16 amino acids. Trimming cost V 0 bases and J 5 bases; bases outside gene matches: 5. The CDR3: CASSEASLAGVETQYF. CDR3 coding DNA: TGTGCCAGCAGTGAAGCGTCACTAGCGGGAGTTGAGACCCAGTACTTC.

This clone was observed many times. A junction boundary mismatches the germline segment, possibly from a read error. The identical CDR3 is also encoded by other nucleotide sequences in the sample. V gene TRBV19 combines with J gene TRBJ1-2; D is possibly TRBD1 (6 bases). The CDR3 contains 15 residues. Per the germline V gene, CDR1 is LNHDA and CDR2 is SQIVND (reference sequence). Here the CDR3 DNA reads TGTGCCAGTACGGGGGGGCGCCGAGCTAACTACGGCTACACCTTC. As protein: CASTGGRRANYGYTF.

This clone appeared many times. The chain joins TRBV7-8 to TRBJ1-5; D remains ambiguous. This CDR3 is built from 13 residues. The V and J ends lost 6 bases and 5 bases respectively, with 11 bases between them. Germline CDR1 SGHVS, CDR2 FQNEAQ. The CDR3 DNA follows: TGTGCCAGCAGGCATACTCTGGATCAGCCCCAGCATTTT. Protein: CASRHTLDQPQHF.

This clone was seen many times. This chain links TRBV7-9 with TRBJ2-2; no firm D call. V dropped 3 bases and J dropped 6 bases, with 5 bases sitting between them. Germline V CDR1 and CDR2: SEHNR, FQNEAQ (reference sequence). This CDR3 contains 12 residues. This CDR3 reads CASSFGSGELFF. Here the CDR3 DNA reads TGTGCCAGCAGCTTCGGGTCCGGGGAGCTGTTTTTT.

Notes on this clone: A read error may be the cause here, since a much bigger clone is one base away. Distinct nucleotide sequences in the sample also encode this CDR3. The chain couples TRBV7-6 to TRBJ2-3; maybe TRBD1 (5 bases). The germline V gene has CDR1 SGHVS and CDR2 FNYEAQ. The CDR3 totals 20 residues. V lost 1 base to trimming and J lost 2 bases, with 25 bases between them. CDR3 sequence reads: CASSLGSFLTTGAYTDTQYF. For the CDR3, the DNA is TGTGCCAGCAGCTTAGGCTCCTTTCTTACTACAGGTGCCTACACAGATACGCAGTATTTT.

This clone was counted ten times or more. The CDR3 DNA is TGCAGTGCTCCCTCCTACAATGAGCAGTTCTTC. This sequence encodes CSAPSYNEQFF. The V and J genes are TRBV20-1 and TRBJ2-1; D is uncertain. The CDR3 is 11 residues long. CDR1 is DFQATT and CDR2 is SNEGSKA in the germline V gene (reference sequence). The V gene lost 5 bases and the J gene lost 0 bases, with 2 bases spanning the gap.

The V and J genes are TRBV9 and TRBJ2-3, with 9 nucleotides matching TRBD2. Trimming took 3 bases from V and 6 from J; bases not matched to a gene: 11. CDR3 size: 16 residues. Germline-derived CDR1 and CDR2 are SGDLS and YYNGEE. CDR3 nucleotide sequence: TGTGCCAGCAGCGCGGGTGGGCTAGCGGGACTGGATACGCAGTATTTT. It encodes CASSAGGLAGLDTQYF. Using reference TRBV9 and TRBJ2-3 for the parts outside the CDR3, the full variable domain is DSGVTQTPKHLITATGQRVTLRCSPRSGDLSVYWYQQSLDQGLQFLIQYYNGEERAKGNILERFSAQQFPDLHSELNLSSLELGDSALYFCASSAGGLAGLDTQYFGPGTRLTVL.

Relative to its sample, this clone is medium-sized (0.01 to 0.1%). V usage is TRBV30 and J usage is TRBJ1-6; 7 nucleotides agree with TRBD1. V gave up 1 base and J gave up 5 bases; unmatched junction bases: 2. The V gene's germline CDR1 is GTSNPN and CDR2 SVGIG (reference sequence). The CDR3 loop spans 14 amino acids. CDR3 DNA sequence: TGTGCCTGGAGTGGCGGACAGGATAATTCACCCCTCCACTTT. Translation: CAWSGGQDNSPLHF.

This clone was counted ten times or more. The rearrangement joins TRBV2 to TRBJ2-1; D call uncertain. The CDR3 is 13 amino acids. V was trimmed by 1 base and J by 5 bases, leaving 6 bases between them. Germline CDR1 and CDR2: SNHLY and FYNNEI. CDR3: CASSEGANNEQFF. The CDR3 DNA sequence: TGTGCCAGCAGTGAAGGGGCAAACAATGAGCAGTTCTTC.

The sample holds many counts of this clone. The chain combines TRBV6-1 with TRBJ1-1; TRBD1 aligns across 7 bases. The CDR3 spans 13 residues. Germline CDR1 MNHNS, CDR2 SASEGT. The V segment lost 6 bases and the J segment 3 bases; nucleotides outside the gene matches: 4. The CDR3 is CASRVQGDTEAFF. In DNA form, the CDR3 reads TGTGCCAGCAGGGTTCAGGGGGACACTGAAGCTTTCTTT.

This clone was seen repeatedly, ten times or more. This chain connects TRBV7-3 to TRBJ1-5, with unresolved D. CDR1 and CDR2 from the germline V gene are SGHTA and FQGTGA. The CDR3 runs to 18 residues. Trimming took 5 bases from V and 0 from J, leaving 20 bases between them. The CDR3 coding sequence is TGTGCCAGCAGCCCCCCGGCGGCTACAGCGTATAGCAATCAGCCCCAGCATTTT. This codes for CASSPPAATAYSNQPQHF.

This clone was found many times. The V and J genes are TRBV14 and TRBJ2-2; no clear D gene. CDR3 length: 13 residues. V was trimmed by 1 base and J by 6 bases, leaving 6 bases between them. CDR1 is SGHDN and CDR2 is FVKESK in the germline V gene. Written as DNA, the CDR3 is TGTGCCAGCAGCCAAGGGTTACCCGGGGAGCTGTTTTTT. Its protein product is CASSQGLPGELFF.

The sample holds many counts of this clone. The chain is built from TRBV19 and TRBJ1-1, with a tentative D call TRBD1 (5 bases). Germline CDR1 and CDR2: LNHDA and SQIVND (reference sequence). This CDR3 spans 14 amino acids. The germline V and J ends were trimmed by 3 bases and 2 bases, with 10 bases remaining between them. The CDR3 loop is CASSMPGTNTEAFF. The CDR3 DNA is TGTGCCAGTAGTATGCCCGGGACCAACACTGAAGCTTTCTTT.

The genes are TRBV5-1 and TRBJ1-2; 7 bases map to TRBD1. Germline CDR1 and CDR2: SGHRS and YFSETQ. The CDR3 extends over 16 amino acids. V was clipped by 0 bases and J by 4 bases; unmatched bases: 9. The CDR3 DNA sequence: TGCGCCAGCAGCTTGGGGGGACAGTACAAACTCTATGGCTACACCTTC. The encoded protein is CASSLGGQYKLYGYTF.

The rearrangement uses TRBV10-3 and TRBJ2-2; tentatively, D is TRBD2 (6 bases). Germline V gives CDR1 ENHRY, CDR2 SYGVKD. The V end was cut by 7 bases, the J end by 5 bases, with 17 bases between. The CDR3 runs to 15 residues. CDR3 residues: CAIIPSSVGTGELFF. The DNA for the CDR3 is TGTGCCATCATCCCATCTAGCGTGGGTACCGGGGAGCTGTTTTTT.

This clone was detected many times. This sequence joins TRBV10-3 and TRBJ1-1, with D uncertain. The germline CDR1 and CDR2 sequences are ENHRY and SYGVKD. Trimming left V 7 bases short and J 1 base short, with 13 bases between. This CDR3 comprises 14 residues. The CDR3 loop reads CAITAGPTNTEAFF. The CDR3 DNA follows: TGTGCCATCACCGCCGGACCCACGAACACTGAAGCTTTCTTT.